This section outlines one TCR beta chain sequence together with its context. This clonotype was found many times. Its antigen remains unidentified. No per-base quality is available; no much larger clone lies one base away. Libraries were made using RT-PCR. The instrument given in TCRdb is Illumina HiSeq 2500. TCRdb trimmed public reads at Q25 via fastp, called clones via MiXCR and kept in-frame beta chains. Every distinct CDR3 protein forms one entry, paired with its most common genes and DNA. The table for this sample lists approximately 290,000 distinct CDR3 sequences; 20% to 25% of them were counted only once. In total, the top ten clones hold under 13% of the sample. The entry originates in a study of response to subunit inactivated influenza vaccine (dated by TCRdb to between 2018 and 2020). For the wider study: The study used deep quantitative T cell receptor repertoire profiling to track responses to a trivalent subunit inactivated influenza vaccine. The full study reports these points: According to the authors, only a limited number of new T cells may be recruited by each seasonal influenza vaccination.

Spanning cysteine to phenylalanine, the CDR3 consists of 15 amino acids. Kept here is only the CDR3 DNA, which spans 45 bases and is read in frame from base 1. The germline V gene encodes CDR1 MNHEY and CDR2 SVGAGI. V sheds 4 bases and J sheds 2 bases, leaving 14 bases between their ends. The source was PBMCs from blood, collected approximately 22 months after vaccination. The sequence was obtained from a man aged 50 to 69 who received an inactivated influenza vaccine. Donor details come from another sample of the same person, matched by shared clones. The receptor chain draws on TRBV6-5 and TRBJ1-2; the D gene lacks a confident call. The CDR3 region reads CASSFSGVSNYGYTF. DNA sequence: TGTGCCAGCAGTTTTTCAGGAGTATCAAACTATGGCTACACCTTC.